A single sample is the source of the 12 T cell receptor beta chains below, sequenced in a study of cytomegalovirus exposure and HLA in healthy donors. The PCR contained 60 Vbeta and 13 Jbeta primers. The repertoire was sequenced with immunoSEQ multiplex PCR; TCRdb's copy has only in-frame clones and lacks some. The data contain around 200,000 clones, around 75% of them singletons. The specimen was PBMCs. The receptors come from a male donor in good health and CMV-seronegative.

This clone was counted only a few times. The chain employs TRBV5-8 and TRBJ1-1, with TRBD1 identical over 9 bases. The CDR3 has 14 amino acids. The germline CDR1 and CDR2 sequences are SGHTS and YDEGEE. The V gene end was trimmed by 4 bases and the J gene end by 3 bases; junction bases not matched to a gene: 4. This CDR3 reads CASSKQGADTEAFF. The DNA of the CDR3 is TGTGCCAGCAGCAAACAGGGGGCTGACACTGAAGCTTTCTTT.

This clone was counted a single time. V and J are TRBV7-3 and TRBJ2-1; 9 bases agree with TRBD2. V trimming: 3 bases; J trimming: 6 bases; junction bases outside the gene matches: 9. CDR1 and CDR2 from the germline V gene are SGHTA and FQGTGA. The CDR3 spans 16 residues. As DNA, the CDR3 is TGTGCCAGCAGCTTCCGCGGGGGTAGCGGGAGCAATGAGCAGTTCTTC. Translated, it gives CASSFRGGSGSNEQFF. The variable domain in full, completed from reference TRBV7-3 and TRBJ2-1, reads GAGVSQTPSNKVTEKGKYVELRCDPISGHTALYWYRQSLGQGPEFLIYFQGTGAADDSGLPNDRFFAVRPEGSVSTLKIQRTERGDSAVYLCASSFRGGSGSNEQFFGPGTRLTVL.

The rearrangement uses TRBV19 and TRBJ1-3; TRBD1 aligns across 9 bases. The CDR3 runs to 13 residues. Looked up from germline, CDR1 is LNHDA and CDR2 is SQIVND (reference sequence). V lost 7 bases, J lost 7 bases, and 5 bases stayed unmatched. Written as DNA, the CDR3 is TGTGCCAGTAAGACAGGGGGTCGGAACACCATATATTTT. The encoded protein is CASKTGGRNTIYF.

The gene calls are TRBV6-1 and TRBJ1-5; maybe TRBD1 (5 bases). This CDR3 has 13 residues. Germline CDR1 reads MNHNS; CDR2 reads SASEGT. Trimming took off 5 bases at V and 3 bases at J, with 8 bases between the two ends. CDR3 sequence reads: CASSRQYNQPQHF. The CDR3 nucleotides are TGTGCCAGCAGTAGACAGTACAATCAGCCCCAGCATTTT.

This clone was picked up a small number of times. This CDR3 reads CASSGGYQETQYF. DNA of the CDR3: TGTGCCAGCTCGGGGGGGTACCAAGAGACCCAGTACTTC. The rearrangement joins TRBV18 to TRBJ2-5; TRBD2 matches at 7 bases. The CDR3 covers 13 residues. Per the germline V gene, CDR1 is KGHSH and CDR2 is LQKENI. V shed 6 bases, J shed 0 bases, and the junction held 1 base outside the gene matches.

This chain connects TRBV29-1 to TRBJ2-5; TRBD2 aligns across 11 bases. The germline V gene encodes CDR1 SQVTM and CDR2 ANQGSEA. After removal of 4 bases from V and 6 bases from J, the junction contained 16 bases not matched to a gene. The CDR3 length is 17 residues. CDR3 in amino acids: CSVGQGFTSGRVQTQYF. CDR3 bases: TGCAGCGTTGGACAGGGGTTTACTAGCGGGAGAGTACAGACCCAGTACTTC.

This clone was counted only a few times. The V and J genes are TRBV11-3 and TRBJ2-1; D possibly corresponds to TRBD2 (5 bases). The ends were cut back, 4 bases at V and 2 bases at J, with 12 bases in the middle. CDR1 is SGHNT and CDR2 is YENEEA in the germline V gene. The CDR3 runs 15 residues. CDR3 protein: CASSSEAGPYNEQFF. The CDR3 DNA is TGTGCCAGCAGCTCGGAGGCCGGGCCCTACAATGAGCAGTTCTTC. Filled out from reference TRBV11-3 and TRBJ2-1, the complete variable domain reads EAGVVQSPRYKIIEKKQPVAFWCNPISGHNTLYWYLQNLGQGPELLIRYENEEAVDDSQLPKDRFSAERLKGVDSTLKIQPAELGDSAVYLCASSSEAGPYNEQFFGPGTRLTVL.

This clone was seen a handful of times. This chain uses TRBV28 with TRBJ2-7; weak D call: TRBD1 (5 bases). The CDR3 runs to 13 residues. Germline CDR1 reads MDHEN; CDR2 reads SYDVKM. Deletions cut 8 bases from V and 0 bases from J, with 11 bases between. The CDR3 sequence is CASLRVPSYEQYF. CDR3 DNA: TGTGCCAGCCTCAGGGTTCCCTCCTACGAGCAGTACTTC.

The chain couples TRBV11-1 to TRBJ2-1; D is uncertain. Germline CDR1 and CDR2: SGHAT and FQDESV (reference sequence). CDR3 length equals 16 residues. V shed 0 bases and J shed 2 bases, with 11 bases lying between them. CDR3 amino acids: CASSLARLATYNEQFF. The DNA of the CDR3 is TGTGCCAGCAGCTTAGCGCGACTGGCTACCTACAATGAGCAGTTCTTC.

The V and J genes are TRBV7-9 and TRBJ2-1; 8 bases are shared with TRBD2. This CDR3 is built from 15 residues. J lost 3 bases, V lost 1 base, and 2 bases had no gene match. CDR1 SEHNR and CDR2 FQNEAQ come from the germline V gene (reference sequence). CDR3 DNA: TGTGCCAGCAGCTTAGAACTAGCGGACTACAATGAGCAGTTCTTC. This codes for CASSLELADYNEQFF. The entire variable domain, with the rest obtained from reference TRBV7-9 and TRBJ2-1, is as follows: DTGVSQNPRHKITKRGQNVTFRCDPISEHNRLYWYRQTLGQGPEFLTYFQNEAQLEKSRLLSDRFSAERPKGSFSTLEIQRTEQGDSAMYLCASSLELADYNEQFFGPGTRLTVL.

About this clone: The same CDR3 is also encoded by other DNA sequences in this sample. The chain recombines TRBV6-5 with TRBJ1-3; unclear D gene. The CDR3 length is 15 residues. Germline CDR1 is MNHEY and CDR2 is SVGAGI. V gave up 0 bases and J gave up 0 bases, with 6 bases separating them. The CDR3: CASSYSLRSGNTIYF. The CDR3 coding sequence is TGTGCCAGCAGTTACTCTTTGCGCTCTGGAAACACCATATATTTT.

The chain employs TRBV27 and TRBJ2-7; TRBD2 agrees at 8 bases. V shed 3 bases, J shed 7 bases, and the junction held 8 bases outside the gene matches. The CDR3 runs to 14 residues. Germline assignment: CDR1 MNHEY and CDR2 SMNVEV (reference sequence). The CDR3 protein is CASSFSSGNREQYF. As DNA, the CDR3 is TGTGCCAGCAGTTTCAGTAGCGGGAATCGGGAGCAGTACTTC.